These 6 T cell receptor beta chains were all obtained from the same sample, sequenced in a study of blood T cells in healthy people across ages. A J-beta primer mix and a sample-barcoded 5' primer were used in a second PCR of about 7 to 12 cycles. TCRdb redid the calling of the 5' RACE reads with MiXCR, one entry per CDR3 protein. Of 600,000 to 1,000,000 distinct CDR3 sequences in the sample, about 25% were seen once. The same data also contributed to another study, on T cells of mothers and their children.

The sequenced sample consisted of blood. All receptors come from a boy younger than 18 in good health.

This clonotype was counted only a few times. This rearrangement joins TRBV10-3 to TRBJ1-5, with D unresolved. Trimming removed 10 bases at V and 8 bases at J, with 18 bases between. Germline values: CDR1 ENHRY, CDR2 SYGVKD. This CDR3 is built from 13 residues. CDR3 sequence reads: CASRGAGTEPQHF. In nucleotides, the CDR3 is TGTGCCAGCAGAGGCGCGGGCACGGAGCCCCAGCATTTT.

The chain joins TRBV28 to TRBJ2-4; D gene unclear. This CDR3 contains 16 residues. CDR1 and CDR2 from the germline V gene are MDHEN and SYDVKM. The V gene lost 5 bases and the J gene lost 0 bases, with 14 bases spanning the gap. CDR3 sequence (DNA): TGTGCCAGCAGTGCTCCGTCTCCGGGAGCCAAAAACATTCAGTACTTC. Protein sequence: CASSAPSPGAKNIQYF.

The rearrangement joins TRBV20-1 to TRBJ2-1; D could derive from TRBD1 or TRBD2 (6 bases each). This CDR3 is 15 amino acids long. V was clipped by 0 bases and J by 0 bases, with 9 bases between them. Germline V gene lookup returns CDR1 DFQATT and CDR2 SNEGSKA (reference sequence). This CDR3 is CSARDGGRSYNEQFF. CDR3 coding DNA: TGCAGTGCTAGAGATGGGGGGCGCTCCTACAATGAGCAGTTCTTC.

This clonotype was counted between two and nine times. V and J are TRBV7-2 and TRBJ2-5; 16 bases are shared with TRBD2. The J segment lost 5 bases and the V segment lost 4 bases, leaving 4 bases of the junction unmatched. The germline V gene has CDR1 SGHTA and CDR2 FQGNSA. This CDR3 comprises 16 residues. CDR3 in DNA: TGTGCCAGCAGCTGGGAGGGACTAGCGGGAGGGGAGACCCAGTACTTC. Translation gives CASSWEGLAGGETQYF.

This clonotype was recorded a few times. The V call is TRBV12-3 or TRBV12-4, the J call TRBJ2-7; TRBD1 is a possible D gene (5 bases). The CDR3 runs 13 residues. Trimming took 6 bases from V and 2 from J, leaving 11 bases between them. In DNA, the CDR3 is TGTGCCAGCAGCCCCGGACATACCTACGAGCAGTACTTC. Protein: CASSPGHTYEQYF.

This clonotype was seen a handful of times. The genes are TRBV19 and TRBJ1-2, with D possibly matching TRBD1 (6 bases). With 5 bases removed from V and 3 bases from J, the gap between germline ends came to 10 bases. Germline assignment: CDR1 LNHDA and CDR2 SQIVND (reference sequence). The CDR3 has 13 amino acids. The CDR3: CASSWGLYYGYTF. CDR3 bases: TGTGCCAGTAGTTGGGGGCTGTACTATGGCTACACCTTC.